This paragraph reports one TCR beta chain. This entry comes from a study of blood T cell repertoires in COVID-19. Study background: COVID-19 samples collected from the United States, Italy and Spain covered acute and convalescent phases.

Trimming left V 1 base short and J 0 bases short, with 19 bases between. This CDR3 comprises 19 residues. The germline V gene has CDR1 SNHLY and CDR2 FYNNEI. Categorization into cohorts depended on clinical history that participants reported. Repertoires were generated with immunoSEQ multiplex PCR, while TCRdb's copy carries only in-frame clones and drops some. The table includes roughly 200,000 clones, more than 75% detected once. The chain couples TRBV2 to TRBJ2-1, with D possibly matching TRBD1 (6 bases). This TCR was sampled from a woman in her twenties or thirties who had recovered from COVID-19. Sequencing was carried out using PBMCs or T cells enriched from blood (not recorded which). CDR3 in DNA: TGTGCCAGCAGTGAAGATTGGCAGGGGAAGGCATCCTCCTACAATGAGCAGTTCTTC. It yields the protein CASSEDWQGKASSYNEQFF. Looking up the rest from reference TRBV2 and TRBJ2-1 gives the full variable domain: EPEVTQTPSHQVTQMGQEVILRCVPISNHLYFYWYRQILGQKVEFLVSFYNNEISEKSEIFDDQFSVERPDGSNFTLKIRSTKLEDSAMYFCASSEDWQGKASSYNEQFFGPGTRLTVL.